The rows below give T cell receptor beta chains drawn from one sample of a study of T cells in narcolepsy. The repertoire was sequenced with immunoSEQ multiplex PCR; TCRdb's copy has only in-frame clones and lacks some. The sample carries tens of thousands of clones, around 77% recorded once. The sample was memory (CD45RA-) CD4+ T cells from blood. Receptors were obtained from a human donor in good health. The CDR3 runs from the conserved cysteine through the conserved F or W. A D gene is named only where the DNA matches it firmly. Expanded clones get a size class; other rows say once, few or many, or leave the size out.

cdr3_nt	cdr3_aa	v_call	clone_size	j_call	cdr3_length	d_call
TGTGCCAGCAGTTTCGGGAGGGGCACTGAAGCTTTCTTT	CASSFGRGTEAFF	TRBV6-5	-	TRBJ1-1	13	-
TGTGCCAGCAGAACCCCCGGTTCCGAGCAGTACTTC	CASRTPGSEQYF	TRBV6-5	-	TRBJ2-7	12	-
TGTGCCAGCAGCTTAGGTTTTGACGCAGGGAGGACTGAAGCTTTCTTT	CASSLGFDAGRTEAFF	TRBV7-9	-	TRBJ1-1	16	-
TGTGCCAGTAGTATAGATCTGGGGAACACCCCGTACCAAGAGACCCAGTACTTC	CASSIDLGNTPYQETQYF	TRBV19	-	TRBJ2-5	18	-
TGTGCCAGCAAAAGTTGGACTGAAGCTTTCTTT	CASKSWTEAFF	TRBV2	-	TRBJ1-1	11	-
TGCGCCAGCAGCTTGGAGCTTAGGGAAAAACTGTTTTTT	CASSLELREKLFF	TRBV5-1	-	TRBJ1-4	13	-
TGTGCCAGCAGCTTGCAGGGGAATCCCTACAATGAGCAGTTCTTC	CASSLQGNPYNEQFF	TRBV14	-	TRBJ2-1	15	-
TGCAGTGCTAGAGGTACTGGCGAGCAGTACTTC	CSARGTGEQYF	TRBV20-1	few	TRBJ2-7	11	-
TGCGCCAGCAGTTTGGCGAGGGCAACTAATGAAAAACTGTTTTTT	CASSLARATNEKLFF	TRBV5-1	few	TRBJ1-4	15	-
TGTGCCAGCAGCCCGACCCGGGACAGGGTATCGTGGACTGAAGCTTTCTTT	CASSPTRDRVSWTEAFF	TRBV11-1	-	TRBJ1-1	17	TRBD1
TGTGCCAGCGGGAACAGGGTTGCCGGGGAGCTGTTTTTT	CASGNRVAGELFF	TRBV5-4	-	TRBJ2-2	13	-
TGTGCTAGTGGTTTGGGGCACGGACAGGGGAAAGATGGCTACACCTTC	CASGLGHGQGKDGYTF	TRBV12-5	-	TRBJ1-2	16	TRBD1
TGTGCCAGCAGTTTTCACGGGACAGGGGGCGAGCAGTACTTC	CASSFHGTGGEQYF	TRBV6-5	-	TRBJ2-7	14	TRBD1
TGTGCCAGCAGTGCCAGATTAAACACCATATATTTT	CASSARLNTIYF	TRBV2	-	TRBJ1-3	12	-
TGTGCCTCCCGCCGGGACTTAGGGCGCAATGAGCAGTTCTTC	CASRRDLGRNEQFF	TRBV19	-	TRBJ2-1	14	-
TGTGCCAGCACCAGCTTTTGGGGTAGCAATCAGCCCCAGCATTTT	CASTSFWGSNQPQHF	TRBV6-6	-	TRBJ1-5	15	-
TGTGCCAGCAGTGCCGGACTAGCGGGAGCAGATACGCAGTATTTT	CASSAGLAGADTQYF	TRBV27	-	TRBJ2-3	15	TRBD2
TGTGCCAGCAGTGGGGATAGCGGGAGTTCAACAGATACGCAGTATTTT	CASSGDSGSSTDTQYF	TRBV6-4	-	TRBJ2-3	16	TRBD2
TGTGCCAGTAGTCTGCAAACAGGGGTTAGGTCTGAAGCTTTCTTT	CASSLQTGVRSEAFF	TRBV19	-	TRBJ1-1	15	TRBD1
TGTGCCAGCAAATCAGGGTGGGCTGAAGCTTTCTTT	CASKSGWAEAFF	TRBV2	-	TRBJ1-1	12	-
TGTGCCACCAGCAGAGATACCGGGACAGCGAACACTGAAGCTTTCTTT	CATSRDTGTANTEAFF	TRBV15	-	TRBJ1-1	16	TRBD1
TGTGCCAGCAGCCAATCGACAGGGAGGACTGAAGCTTTCTTT	CASSQSTGRTEAFF	TRBV6-6	-	TRBJ1-1	14	TRBD1
TGCGCCAGCAGTGAGCACTACGAGCAGTACTTC	CASSEHYEQYF	TRBV10-2	-	TRBJ2-7	11	-
TGTGCCAGCTCACCACCGCATGACAGGGGACGAAACACCATATATTTT	CASSPPHDRGRNTIYF	TRBV18	few	TRBJ1-3	16	TRBD1
TGCGCCAGCAGTGTTTATCGGACCGGGGAGCTGTTTTTT	CASSVYRTGELFF	TRBV10-1	few	TRBJ2-2	13	-
TGTGCCAGCGAGGGACGAACTAATGAAAAACTGTTTTTT	CASEGRTNEKLFF	TRBV6-1	-	TRBJ1-4	13	-
TGTGCCAGCAGCTTAGATCTCGGTTCTGGCTACACCTTC	CASSLDLGSGYTF	TRBV7-2	few	TRBJ1-2	13	-
TGTGCCAGCAGTCTACGACAGGGGAGTTCCTACGAGCAGTACTTC	CASSLRQGSSYEQYF	TRBV27	-	TRBJ2-7	15	TRBD1
TGTGCCAGCAGCTTCTTGCGACAGGGTGTTACTGAAGCTTTCTTT	CASSFLRQGVTEAFF	TRBV7-9	-	TRBJ1-1	15	TRBD1
TGTGCCAGCAGCCCCGGGACTAGCGGTCAAGAGACCCAGTACTTC	CASSPGTSGQETQYF	TRBV11-2	-	TRBJ2-5	15	TRBD2
TGTGCCAGCAGTGAAGACCGTAGCAATCAGCCCCAGCATTTT	CASSEDRSNQPQHF	TRBV2	few	TRBJ1-5	14	-
TGTGCCATCAGTGAGCCCCCGGACAAGATAGCCAAAAACATTCAGTACTTC	CAISEPPDKIAKNIQYF	TRBV10-3	once	TRBJ2-4	17	-
TGTGCCACCAGCAGAGATGTGGGGGTGGGGGAGCAGTACTTC	CATSRDVGVGEQYF	TRBV15	-	TRBJ2-7	14	-
TGTGCCATCAGTGCCCTAGCGGGAGTAAGATACGAGCAGTACTTC	CAISALAGVRYEQYF	TRBV10-3	few	TRBJ2-7	15	TRBD2
TGTGCCATTGGCCTGGGCGGCCCGGAAGCTTTCTTT	CAIGLGGPEAFF	TRBV19	-	TRBJ1-1	12	-
TGTGCCAGCAGTTACTCTAGCGGGGCGAGGACTGAAGCTTTCTTT	CASSYSSGARTEAFF	TRBV6-5	-	TRBJ1-1	15	-
TGTGCCAGCAGTAATTACGACCGGGGACGGGCTAGGACCTTC	CASSNYDRGRARTF	TRBV6-5	-	TRBJ1-2	14	-